This TCR delta chain was obtained from a study of gamma-delta chains in newborns, infants, children. About the research overall: Microbial exposure reportedly drives polyclonal innate γδ T cell expansion after birth.

TCRdb repeated clone calling on the reads with CATT. The sample shows 4,500 to 5,500 delta-chain clones, over 4% of them seen only once. A few counts support this clone. Between the trimmed V and J ends, which lost 2 bases and 0 bases, there was a span of 13 bases. Germline values: CDR1 GEAIGNYY, CDR2 EKD. This CDR3 region has 18 residues. The source is a child who was a newborn, infant or young child, either healthy, febrile or measles-vaccinated (not recorded which). The V gene is TRDV2, the J gene TRDJ3, with D unclear. The sequencing sample was made of blood. This CDR3 reads CACDNAEPSSWDTRQMFF. The DNA of the CDR3 is TGTGCCTGTGACAACGCGGAGCCTAGCTCCTGGGACACCCGACAGATGTTTTTC.